This T cell receptor (beta chain) originates from a study of cytomegalovirus exposure and HLA in healthy donors. The study, taken as a whole, reports: Diagnosis of cytomegalovirus status made by the classifier reportedly showed high specificity and sensitivity. Cytomegalovirus-associated TCR beta chains were listed, numbering 164.

Germline loops: CDR1 SGHNT, CDR2 YENEEA. This CDR3 region has 14 residues. V was clipped by 5 bases and J by 4 bases; unmatched bases: 7. Comments on this clone: Its specificity is unknown.

Data came from immunoSEQ multiplex PCR; TCRdb stores just in-frame clones and leaves some out. The sample lists under 200,000 clones; just under 90% were seen once. The rearrangement joins TRBV11-3 to TRBJ1-2, with TRBD1 matching over 7 bases. This receptor was identified in a woman aged 18-30 years in good health and CMV-seropositive. Sequences were obtained from PBMCs. In DNA, the CDR3 is TGTGCCAGCAGCCCGGACAGGCTCGGCTATGGCTACACCTTC. Encoded protein: CASSPDRLGYGYTF.